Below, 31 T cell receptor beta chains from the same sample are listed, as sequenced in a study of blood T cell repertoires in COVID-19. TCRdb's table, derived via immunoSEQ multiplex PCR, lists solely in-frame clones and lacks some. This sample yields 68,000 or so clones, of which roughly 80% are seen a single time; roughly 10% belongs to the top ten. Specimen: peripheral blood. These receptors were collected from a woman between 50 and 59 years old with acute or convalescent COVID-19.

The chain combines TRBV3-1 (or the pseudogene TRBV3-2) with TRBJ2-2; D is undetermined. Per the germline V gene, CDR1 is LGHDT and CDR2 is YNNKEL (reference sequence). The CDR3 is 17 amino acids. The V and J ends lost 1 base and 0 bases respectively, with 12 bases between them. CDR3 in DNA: TGTGCCAGCAGCCAAGCAGGTGGCAAAGCGAACACCGGGGAGCTGTTTTTT. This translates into CASSQAGGKANTGELFF.

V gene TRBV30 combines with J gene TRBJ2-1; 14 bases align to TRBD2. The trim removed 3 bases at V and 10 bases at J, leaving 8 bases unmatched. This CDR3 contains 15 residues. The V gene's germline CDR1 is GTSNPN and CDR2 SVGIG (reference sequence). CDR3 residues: CAWSGTSGSQEEQFF. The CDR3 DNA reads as TGTGCCTGGAGCGGGACTAGCGGGAGCCAGGAAGAGCAGTTCTTC.

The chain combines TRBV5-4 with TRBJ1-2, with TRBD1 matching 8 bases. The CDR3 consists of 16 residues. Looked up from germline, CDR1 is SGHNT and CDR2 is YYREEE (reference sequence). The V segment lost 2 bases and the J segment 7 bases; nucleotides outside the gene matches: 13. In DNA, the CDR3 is TGTGCCAGCAGCTTAGGGCCGACAGGGGATTACGGTGGCTACACCTTC. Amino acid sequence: CASSLGPTGDYGGYTF.

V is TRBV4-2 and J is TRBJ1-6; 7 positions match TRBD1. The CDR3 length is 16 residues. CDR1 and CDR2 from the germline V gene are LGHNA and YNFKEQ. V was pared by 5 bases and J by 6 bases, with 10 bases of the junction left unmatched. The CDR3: CASSERIAGGNSPLHF. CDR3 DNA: TGTGCCAGCAGCGAAAGGATCGCAGGGGGTAATTCACCCCTCCACTTT.

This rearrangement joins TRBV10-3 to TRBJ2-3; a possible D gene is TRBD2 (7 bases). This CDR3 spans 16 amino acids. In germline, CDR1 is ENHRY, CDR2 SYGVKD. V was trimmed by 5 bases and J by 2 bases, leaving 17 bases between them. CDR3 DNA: TGTGCCATCAGTTTTGGAGGGGGGGGACACACAGATACGCAGTATTTT. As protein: CAISFGGGGHTDTQYF.

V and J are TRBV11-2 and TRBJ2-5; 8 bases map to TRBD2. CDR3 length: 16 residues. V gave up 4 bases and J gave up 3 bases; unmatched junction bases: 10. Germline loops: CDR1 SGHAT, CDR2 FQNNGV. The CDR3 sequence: CASSSRASGSKETQYF. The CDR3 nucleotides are TGTGCCAGCAGCTCGAGGGCGAGCGGGAGTAAAGAGACCCAGTACTTC. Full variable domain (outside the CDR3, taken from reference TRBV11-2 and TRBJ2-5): EAGVAQSPRYKIIEKRQSVAFWCNPISGHATLYWYQQILGQGPKLLIQFQNNGVVDDSQLPKDRFSAERLKGVDSTLKIQPAKLEDSAVYLCASSSRASGSKETQYFGPGTRLLVL.

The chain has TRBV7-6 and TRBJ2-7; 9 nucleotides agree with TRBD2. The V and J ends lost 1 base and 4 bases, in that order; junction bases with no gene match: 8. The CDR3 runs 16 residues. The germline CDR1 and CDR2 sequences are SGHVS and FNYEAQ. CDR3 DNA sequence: TGTGCCAGCAGCTTAGACGTCGACGCGGGAGGGTACGAGCAGTACTTC. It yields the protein CASSLDVDAGGYEQYF.

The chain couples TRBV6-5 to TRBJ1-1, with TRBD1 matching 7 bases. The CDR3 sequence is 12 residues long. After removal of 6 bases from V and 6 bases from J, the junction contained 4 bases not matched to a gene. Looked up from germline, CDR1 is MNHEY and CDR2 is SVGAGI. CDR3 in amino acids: CASRSTGAEAFF. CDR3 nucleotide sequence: TGTGCCAGCAGATCTACAGGGGCTGAAGCTTTCTTT.

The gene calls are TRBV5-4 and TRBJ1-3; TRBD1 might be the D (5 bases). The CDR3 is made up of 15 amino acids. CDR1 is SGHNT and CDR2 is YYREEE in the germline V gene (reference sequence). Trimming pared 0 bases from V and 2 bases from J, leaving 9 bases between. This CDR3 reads CASSLEPGAGNTIYF. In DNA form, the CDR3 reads TGTGCCAGCAGCTTGGAACCGGGGGCTGGAAACACCATATATTTT.

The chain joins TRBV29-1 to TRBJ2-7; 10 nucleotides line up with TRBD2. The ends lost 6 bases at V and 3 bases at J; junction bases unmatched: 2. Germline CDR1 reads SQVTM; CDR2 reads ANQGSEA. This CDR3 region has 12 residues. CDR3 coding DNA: TGCAGCGTAGCGGGAGGGAACTACGAGCAGTACTTC. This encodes CSVAGGNYEQYF.

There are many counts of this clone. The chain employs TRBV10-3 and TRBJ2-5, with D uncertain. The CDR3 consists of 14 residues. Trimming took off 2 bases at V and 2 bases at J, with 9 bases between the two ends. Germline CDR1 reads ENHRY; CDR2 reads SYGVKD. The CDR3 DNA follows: TGTGCCATCAGTGAGCCCGGAGTTCAAGAGACCCAGTACTTC. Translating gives CAISEPGVQETQYF.

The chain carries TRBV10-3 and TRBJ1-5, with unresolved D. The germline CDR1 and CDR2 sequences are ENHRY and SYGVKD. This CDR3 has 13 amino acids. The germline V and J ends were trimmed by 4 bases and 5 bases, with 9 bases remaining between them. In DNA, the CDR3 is TGTGCCATCAGTGTGGCGGAAGATCAGCCCCAGCATTTT. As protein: CAISVAEDQPQHF.

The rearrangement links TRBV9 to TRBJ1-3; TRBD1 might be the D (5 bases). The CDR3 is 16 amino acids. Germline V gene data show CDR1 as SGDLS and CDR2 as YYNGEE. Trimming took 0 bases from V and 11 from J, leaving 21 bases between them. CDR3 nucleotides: TGTGCCAGCAGCGTAGCAGGGCCAGGGCTAGGCTCGGCCATATATTTT. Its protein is CASSVAGPGLGSAIYF.

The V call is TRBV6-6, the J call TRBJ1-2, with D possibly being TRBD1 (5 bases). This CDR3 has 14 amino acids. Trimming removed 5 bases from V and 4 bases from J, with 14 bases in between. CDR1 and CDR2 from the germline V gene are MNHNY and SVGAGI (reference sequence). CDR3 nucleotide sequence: TGTGCCAGCAGTGGCAGGGTCCGTACCTATGGCTACACCTTC. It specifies CASSGRVRTYGYTF.

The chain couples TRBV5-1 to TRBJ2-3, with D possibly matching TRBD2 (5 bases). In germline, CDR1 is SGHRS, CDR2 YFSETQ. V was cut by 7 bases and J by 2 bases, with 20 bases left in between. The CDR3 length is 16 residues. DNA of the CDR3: TGCGCCAGCTCCCCCGGGGTGTCTAAGTTCACAGATACGCAGTATTTT. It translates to CASSPGVSKFTDTQYF.

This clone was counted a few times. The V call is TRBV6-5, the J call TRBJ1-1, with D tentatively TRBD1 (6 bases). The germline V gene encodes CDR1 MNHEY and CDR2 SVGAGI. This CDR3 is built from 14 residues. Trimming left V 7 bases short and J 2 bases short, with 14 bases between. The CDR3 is CASTKPGGNTEAFF. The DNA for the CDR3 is TGTGCCAGCACCAAACCGGGGGGCAACACTGAAGCTTTCTTT.

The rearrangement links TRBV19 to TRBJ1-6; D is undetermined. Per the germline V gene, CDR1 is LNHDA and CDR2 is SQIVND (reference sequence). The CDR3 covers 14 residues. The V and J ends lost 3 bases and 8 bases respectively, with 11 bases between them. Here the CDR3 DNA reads TGTGCCAGTAGTATTCTAGGTTATGATTCACCCCTCCACTTT. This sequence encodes CASSILGYDSPLHF.

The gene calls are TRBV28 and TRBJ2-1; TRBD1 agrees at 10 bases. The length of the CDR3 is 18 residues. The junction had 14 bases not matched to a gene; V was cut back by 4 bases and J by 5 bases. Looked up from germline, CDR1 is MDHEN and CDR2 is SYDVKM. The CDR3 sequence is CASSYPPLGQGGNNEQFF. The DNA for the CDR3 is TGTGCCAGCAGTTACCCCCCCCTAGGACAGGGGGGCAACAATGAGCAGTTCTTC.

The CDR3 nucleotides are TGTGCCAGCACGGGGGGAGGTGAGCAGTTCTTC. Translation: CASTGGGEQFF. The V gene is TRBV28, the J gene TRBJ2-1, with TRBD2 identical over 7 bases. V was pared by 7 bases and J by 9 bases, with 3 bases of the junction left unmatched. Germline V lookup: CDR1 MDHEN, CDR2 SYDVKM. This CDR3 contains 11 residues. Variable domain in full (rest from reference TRBV28 and TRBJ2-1): DVKVTQSSRYLVKRTGEKVFLECVQDMDHENMFWYRQDPGLGLRLIYFSYDVKMKEKGDIPEGYSVSREKKERFSLILESASTNQTSMYLCASTGGGEQFFGPGTRLTVL.

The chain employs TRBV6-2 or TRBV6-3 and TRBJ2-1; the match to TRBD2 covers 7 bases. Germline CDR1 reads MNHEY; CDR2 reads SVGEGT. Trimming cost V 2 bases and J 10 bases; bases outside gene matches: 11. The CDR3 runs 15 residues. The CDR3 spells CASSYGLGFRGEQFF. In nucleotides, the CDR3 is TGTGCCAGCAGTTACGGACTAGGATTCAGAGGGGAGCAGTTCTTC.

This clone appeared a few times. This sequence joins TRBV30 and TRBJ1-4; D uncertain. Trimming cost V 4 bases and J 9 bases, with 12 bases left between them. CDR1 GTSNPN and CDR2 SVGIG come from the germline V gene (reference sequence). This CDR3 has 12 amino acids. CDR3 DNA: TGTGCCTGGATGTGGGGAGAAAAAAAACTGTTTTTT. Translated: CAWMWGEKKLFF.

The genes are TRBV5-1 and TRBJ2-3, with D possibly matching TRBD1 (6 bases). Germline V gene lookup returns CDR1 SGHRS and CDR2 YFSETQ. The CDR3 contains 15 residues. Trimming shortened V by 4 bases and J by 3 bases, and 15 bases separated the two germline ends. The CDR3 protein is CASSLGQFGTDTQYF. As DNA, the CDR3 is TGCGCCAGCAGCCTCGGACAGTTTGGGACAGATACGCAGTATTTT.

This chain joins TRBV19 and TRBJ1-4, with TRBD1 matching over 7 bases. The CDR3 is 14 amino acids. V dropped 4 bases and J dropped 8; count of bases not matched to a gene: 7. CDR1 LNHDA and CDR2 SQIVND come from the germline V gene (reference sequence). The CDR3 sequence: CASSRTGVKEKLFF. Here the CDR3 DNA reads TGTGCCAGTAGTAGGACAGGAGTGAAGGAAAAACTGTTTTTT.

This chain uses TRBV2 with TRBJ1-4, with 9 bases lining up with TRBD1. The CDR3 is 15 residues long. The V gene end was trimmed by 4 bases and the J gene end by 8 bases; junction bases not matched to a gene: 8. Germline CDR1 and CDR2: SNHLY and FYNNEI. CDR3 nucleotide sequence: TGTGCCAGCAGTGTAGGATTAGGACAGGGGGAAAAACTGTTTTTT. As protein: CASSVGLGQGEKLFF.

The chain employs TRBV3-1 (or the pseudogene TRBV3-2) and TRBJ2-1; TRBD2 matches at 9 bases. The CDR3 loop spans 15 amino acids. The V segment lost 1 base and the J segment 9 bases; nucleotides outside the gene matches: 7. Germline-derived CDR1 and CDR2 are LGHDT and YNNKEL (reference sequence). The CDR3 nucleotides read TGTGCCAGCAGCCAAGGAGTTCTAGCGGGAAGTGAGCAGTTCTTC. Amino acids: CASSQGVLAGSEQFF.

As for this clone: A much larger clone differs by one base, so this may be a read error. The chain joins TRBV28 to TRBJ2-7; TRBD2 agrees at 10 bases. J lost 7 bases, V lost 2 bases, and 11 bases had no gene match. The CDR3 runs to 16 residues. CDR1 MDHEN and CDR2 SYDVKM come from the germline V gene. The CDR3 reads CASSLGERGGRREQYF. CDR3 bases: TGTGCCAGCAGTTTAGGGGAGCGGGGGGGCCGGAGAGAGCAGTACTTC. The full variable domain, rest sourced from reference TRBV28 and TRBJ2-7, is DVKVTQSSRYLVKRTGEKVFLECVQDMDHENMFWYRQDPGLGLRLIYFSYDVKMKEKGDIPEGYSVSREKKERFSLILESASTNQTSMYLCASSLGERGGRREQYFGPGTRLTVT.

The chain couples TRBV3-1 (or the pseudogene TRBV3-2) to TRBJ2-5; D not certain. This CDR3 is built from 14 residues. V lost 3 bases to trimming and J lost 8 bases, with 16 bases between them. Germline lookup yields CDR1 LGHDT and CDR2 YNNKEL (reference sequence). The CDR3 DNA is TGTGCCAGCAGCCAGTCGTCGGGTGCCCCAACCCAGTACTTC. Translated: CASSQSSGAPTQYF.

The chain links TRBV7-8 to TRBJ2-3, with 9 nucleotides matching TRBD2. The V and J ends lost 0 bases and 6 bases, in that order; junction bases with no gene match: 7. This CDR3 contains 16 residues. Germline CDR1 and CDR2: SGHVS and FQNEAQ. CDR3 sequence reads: CASSLAGRGGLDTQYF. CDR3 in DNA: TGTGCCAGCAGCTTAGCTGGGCGGGGGGGCCTCGATACGCAGTATTTT.

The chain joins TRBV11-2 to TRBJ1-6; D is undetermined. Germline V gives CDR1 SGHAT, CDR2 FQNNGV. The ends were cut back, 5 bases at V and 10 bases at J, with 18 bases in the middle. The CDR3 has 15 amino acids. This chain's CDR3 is CASSREQAYRSPLHF. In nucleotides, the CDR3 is TGTGCCAGCAGCCGAGAGCAGGCCTATCGGTCACCCCTCCACTTT.

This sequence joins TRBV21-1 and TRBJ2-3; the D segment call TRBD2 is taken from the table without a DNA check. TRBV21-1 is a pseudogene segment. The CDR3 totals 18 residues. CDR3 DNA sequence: TGTGCCAGCCCGGAGCTAGCGGGAGGCCTTTACCTCACAGATACGCAGTATTTT. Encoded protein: CASPELAGGLYLTDTQYF.

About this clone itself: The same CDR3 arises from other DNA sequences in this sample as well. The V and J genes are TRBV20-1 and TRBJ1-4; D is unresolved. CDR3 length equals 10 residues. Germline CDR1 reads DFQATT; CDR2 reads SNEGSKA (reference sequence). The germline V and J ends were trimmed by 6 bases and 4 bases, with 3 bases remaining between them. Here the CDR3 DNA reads TGCAGTGCCCTTAATGAAAAACTGTTTTTT. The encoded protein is CSALNEKLFF.